The following is a TCR beta chain sequence with its context. The antigen remains undetermined. PCR amplification relied on 60 Vbeta primers (plus 13 Jbeta primers). Profiling relied on immunoSEQ multiplex PCR, and the TCRdb table lists in-frame clones only, not all of them. The data contain 130,000 to 150,000 clones, roughly three quarters of them singletons. This record comes from a study of cytomegalovirus exposure and HLA in healthy donors. Overall study context: Earlier work reported 117 million unique TCR beta sequences from 150 million to 200 million T cells.

Findings of the study overall: A missense DCLRE1C variant was associated with V- and J-gene trimming of TCR beta chains in a later analysis, and an independent cohort replicated the association. Most likely, a cluster of highly shared sequence variants arose as a sequencing artifact.

J was trimmed by 4 bases and V by 0 bases; bases with no gene match: 8. From germline, CDR1 is SGHVS and CDR2 FNYEAQ. The CDR3 runs 17 residues. Specimen: PBMCs. The sequence came from a man aged 60 to 69 in good health and CMV-seronegative. The chain has TRBV7-6 and TRBJ2-3; 9 positions match TRBD2. The CDR3 sequence is CASSLAQAGGGPDTQYF. CDR3 nucleotides: TGTGCCAGCAGCTTAGCGCAAGCGGGAGGAGGACCAGATACGCAGTATTTT.